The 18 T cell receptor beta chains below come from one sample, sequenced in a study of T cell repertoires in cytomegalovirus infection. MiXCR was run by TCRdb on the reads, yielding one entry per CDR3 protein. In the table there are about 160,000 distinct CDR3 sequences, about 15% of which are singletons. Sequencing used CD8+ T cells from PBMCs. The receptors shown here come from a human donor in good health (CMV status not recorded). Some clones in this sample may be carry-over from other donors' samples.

CDR3 region: CSVSTDFTDTQYF. The CDR3 DNA is TGCAGCGTTTCGACAGATTTCACAGATACGCAGTATTTT. This chain links TRBV29-1 with TRBJ2-3; tentatively, D is TRBD1 (5 bases). The CDR3 sequence is 13 residues long. Germline V CDR1 and CDR2: SQVTM, ANQGSEA. Trimming stripped 5 bases from V and 2 bases from J, with 11 bases between.

CDR3 sequence (DNA): TGTGCCAGCAGAGAAACGGGGGCGAATGAGCAGTTCTTC. Its protein is CASRETGANEQFF. The chain has TRBV6-5 and TRBJ2-1; the D gene could be TRBD1 or TRBD2 (6 bases each). The CDR3 spans 13 residues. CDR1 MNHEY and CDR2 SVGAGI come from the germline V gene. V was clipped by 6 bases and J by 7 bases, with 13 bases between them.

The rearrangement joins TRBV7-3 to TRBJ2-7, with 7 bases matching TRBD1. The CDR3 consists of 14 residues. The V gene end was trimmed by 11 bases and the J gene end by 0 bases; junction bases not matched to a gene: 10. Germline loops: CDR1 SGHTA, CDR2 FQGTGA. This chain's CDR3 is CAGYRGICSYEQYF. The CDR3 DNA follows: TGTGCCGGATACAGGGGAATTTGCTCCTACGAGCAGTACTTC.

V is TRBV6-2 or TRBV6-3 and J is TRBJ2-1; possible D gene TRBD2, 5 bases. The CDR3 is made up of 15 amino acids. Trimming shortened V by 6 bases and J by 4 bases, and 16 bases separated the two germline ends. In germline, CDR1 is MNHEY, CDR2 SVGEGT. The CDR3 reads CASRPDAGRYNEQFF. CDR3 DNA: TGTGCCAGCAGGCCGGATGCGGGCCGGTACAATGAGCAGTTCTTC.

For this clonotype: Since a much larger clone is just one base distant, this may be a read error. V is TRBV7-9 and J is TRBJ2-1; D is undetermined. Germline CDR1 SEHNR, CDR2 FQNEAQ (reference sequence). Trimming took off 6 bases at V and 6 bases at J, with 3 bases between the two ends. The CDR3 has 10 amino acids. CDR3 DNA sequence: TGTGCCAGCAGGATCAATGAGCAGTTCTTC. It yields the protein CASRINEQFF.

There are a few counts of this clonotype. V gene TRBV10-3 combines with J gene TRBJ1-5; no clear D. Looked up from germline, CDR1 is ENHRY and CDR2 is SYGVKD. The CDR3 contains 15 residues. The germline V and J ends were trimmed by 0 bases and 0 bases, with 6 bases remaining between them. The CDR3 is CAISESLYSNQPQHF. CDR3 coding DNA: TGTGCCATCAGTGAGTCCCTATATAGCAATCAGCCCCAGCATTTT.

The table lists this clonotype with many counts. CDR3 sequence reads: CASSPPAANGLRTEAFF. CDR3 nucleotide sequence: TGTGCCAGCAGCCCCCCCGCGGCGAATGGGTTGAGGACTGAAGCTTTCTTT. The V gene is TRBV28, the J gene TRBJ1-1; no reliable D call. The CDR3 has 17 amino acids. V lost 6 bases to trimming and J lost 5 bases, with 25 bases between them. Germline V CDR1 and CDR2: MDHEN, SYDVKM.

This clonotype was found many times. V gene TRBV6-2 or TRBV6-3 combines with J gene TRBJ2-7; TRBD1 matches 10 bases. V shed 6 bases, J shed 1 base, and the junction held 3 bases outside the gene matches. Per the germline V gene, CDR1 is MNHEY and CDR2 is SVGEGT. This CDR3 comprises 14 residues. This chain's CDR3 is CASSWGQGSYEQYF. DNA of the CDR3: TGTGCCAGCAGCTGGGGACAGGGGTCCTACGAGCAGTACTTC.

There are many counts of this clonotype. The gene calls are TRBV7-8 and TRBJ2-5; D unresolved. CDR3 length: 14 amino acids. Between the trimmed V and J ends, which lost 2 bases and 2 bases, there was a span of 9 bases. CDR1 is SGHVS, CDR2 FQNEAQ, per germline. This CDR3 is CASSLFFPQETQYF. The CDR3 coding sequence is TGTGCCAGCAGCTTATTTTTCCCACAAGAGACCCAGTACTTC.

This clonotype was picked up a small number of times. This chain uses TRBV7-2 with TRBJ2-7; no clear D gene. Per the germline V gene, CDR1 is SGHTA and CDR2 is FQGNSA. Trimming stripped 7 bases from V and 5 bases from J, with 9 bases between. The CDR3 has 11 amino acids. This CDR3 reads CASIEPNEQYF. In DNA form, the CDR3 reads TGTGCCAGCATCGAACCTAACGAGCAGTACTTC.

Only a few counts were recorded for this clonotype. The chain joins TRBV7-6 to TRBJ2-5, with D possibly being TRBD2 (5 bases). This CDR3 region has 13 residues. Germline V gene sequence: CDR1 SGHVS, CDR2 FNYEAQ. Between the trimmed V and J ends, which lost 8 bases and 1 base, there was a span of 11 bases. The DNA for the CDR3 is TGTGCCAGCGGACGGACTTTCCAAGAGACCCAGTACTTC. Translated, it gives CASGRTFQETQYF.

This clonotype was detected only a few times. CDR3 sequence (DNA): TGTGCCAGCAGCTGGCCCGTCCCCGGGGAGCTGTTTTTT. Residues: CASSWPVPGELFF. The chain employs TRBV7-9 and TRBJ2-2; no reliable D call. V was clipped by 4 bases and J by 6 bases, with 9 bases between them. In germline, CDR1 is SEHNR, CDR2 FQNEAQ (reference sequence). CDR3 length: 13 amino acids.

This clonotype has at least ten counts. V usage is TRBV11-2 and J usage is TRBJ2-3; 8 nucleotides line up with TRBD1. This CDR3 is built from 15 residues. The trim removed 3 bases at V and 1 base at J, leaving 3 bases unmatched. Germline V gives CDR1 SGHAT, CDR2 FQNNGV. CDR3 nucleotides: TGTGCCAGCAGCTTCAGGGGGCGAGGCACAGATACGCAGTATTTT. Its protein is CASSFRGRGTDTQYF.

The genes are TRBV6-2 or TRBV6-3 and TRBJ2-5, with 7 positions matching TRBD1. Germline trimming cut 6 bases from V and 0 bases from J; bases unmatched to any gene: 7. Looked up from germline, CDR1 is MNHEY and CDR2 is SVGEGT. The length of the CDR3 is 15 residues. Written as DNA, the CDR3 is TGTGCCAGCAGCCCCCTGGACAGGAACCAAGAGACCCAGTACTTC. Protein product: CASSPLDRNQETQYF.

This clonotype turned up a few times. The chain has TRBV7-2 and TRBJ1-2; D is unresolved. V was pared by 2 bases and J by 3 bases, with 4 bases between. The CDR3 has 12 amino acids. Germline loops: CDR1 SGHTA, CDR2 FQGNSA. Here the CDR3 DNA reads TGTGCCAGCAGCTTACAGGACTATGGCTACACCTTC. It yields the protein CASSLQDYGYTF.

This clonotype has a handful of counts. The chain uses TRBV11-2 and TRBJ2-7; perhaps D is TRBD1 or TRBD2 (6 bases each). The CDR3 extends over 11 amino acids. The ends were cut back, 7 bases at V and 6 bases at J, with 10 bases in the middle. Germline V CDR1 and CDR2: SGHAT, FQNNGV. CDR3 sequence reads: CASIEGGEQYF. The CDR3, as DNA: TGTGCCAGCATCGAGGGGGGCGAGCAGTACTTC.

CDR3 nucleotide sequence: TGTGCCAGCAGTTACCTGGACAGCTCCTACGAGCAGTACTTC. Encoded protein: CASSYLDSSYEQYF. V and J are TRBV6-2 or TRBV6-3 and TRBJ2-7, with D possibly TRBD1 on 6 matching bases. Deletions cut 2 bases from V and 0 bases from J, with 8 bases between. This CDR3 is 14 amino acids long. Germline-derived CDR1 and CDR2 are MNHEY and SVGEGT.

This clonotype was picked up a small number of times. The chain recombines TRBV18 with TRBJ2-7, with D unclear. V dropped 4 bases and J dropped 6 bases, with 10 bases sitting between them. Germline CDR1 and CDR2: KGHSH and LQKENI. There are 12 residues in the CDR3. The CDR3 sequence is CASSLNAGEQYF. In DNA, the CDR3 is TGTGCCAGCTCACTTAACGCTGGCGAGCAGTACTTC.